This TCR beta chain was profiled in a study of T cell responses to AZD1222 COVID-19 vaccine. Study in general: The analysis combined second doses at about 4 or about 12 weeks.

The CDR3 consists of 14 residues. CDR1 and CDR2 from the germline V gene are SGHNT and YYREEE (reference sequence). Trimming took 3 bases from V and 2 from J, leaving 10 bases between them. This clone has a single count. Its matching antigen is unknown. General observations from the study: Recipients of AZD1222 seropositive at baseline numbered only 5 to 7. After two AZD1222 doses, spike-specific TCR breadth and depth rose versus day 0.

The assay was immunoSEQ multiplex PCR, and TCRdb's table has in-frame clones only and misses some. Of some 95,000 clones detected, roughly 85% appear once; the ten largest clones hold roughly 6.3%. The specimen comprised peripheral blood, sampled on day 0 of AZD1222 vaccination. The TCR originated in an adult in good health. The genes are TRBV5-4 and TRBJ2-3; no definite D call. CDR3 loop: CASSSERNTDTQYF. The CDR3 DNA reads TGTGCCAGCAGCTCGGAGAGAAACACAGATACGCAGTATTTT.